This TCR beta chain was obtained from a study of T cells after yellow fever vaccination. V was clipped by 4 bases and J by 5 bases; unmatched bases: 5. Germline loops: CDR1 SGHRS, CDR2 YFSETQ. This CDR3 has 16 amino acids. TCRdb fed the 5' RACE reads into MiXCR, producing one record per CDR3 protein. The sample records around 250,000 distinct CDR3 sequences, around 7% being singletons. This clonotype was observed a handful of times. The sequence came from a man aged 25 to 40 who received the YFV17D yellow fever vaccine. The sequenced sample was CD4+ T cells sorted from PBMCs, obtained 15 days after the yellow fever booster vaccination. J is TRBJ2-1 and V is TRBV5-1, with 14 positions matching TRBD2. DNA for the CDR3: TGCGCCAGCAGCCACGGGACTAGCGGGAGTCACAATGAGCAGTTCTTC. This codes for CASSHGTSGSHNEQFF.